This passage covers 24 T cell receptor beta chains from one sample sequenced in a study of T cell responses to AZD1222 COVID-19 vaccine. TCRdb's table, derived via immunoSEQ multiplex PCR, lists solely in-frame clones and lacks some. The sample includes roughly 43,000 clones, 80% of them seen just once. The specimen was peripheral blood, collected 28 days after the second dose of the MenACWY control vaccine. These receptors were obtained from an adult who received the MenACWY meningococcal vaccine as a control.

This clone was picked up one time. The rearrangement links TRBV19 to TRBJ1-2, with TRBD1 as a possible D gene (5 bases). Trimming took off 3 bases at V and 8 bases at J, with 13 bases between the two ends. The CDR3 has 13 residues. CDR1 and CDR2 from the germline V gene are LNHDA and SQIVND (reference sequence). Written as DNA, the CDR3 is TGTGCCAGTAGTATCTCGGGCCAGGGAGGCTACACCTTC. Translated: CASSISGQGGYTF.

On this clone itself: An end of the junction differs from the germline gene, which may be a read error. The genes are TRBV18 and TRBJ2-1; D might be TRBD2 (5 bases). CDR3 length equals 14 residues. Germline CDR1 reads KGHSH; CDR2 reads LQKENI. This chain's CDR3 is CASSPGSGKREQFF. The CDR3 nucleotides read TGTGCCAGTTCACCAGGCTCGGGGAAGCGTGAGCAGTTCTTC.

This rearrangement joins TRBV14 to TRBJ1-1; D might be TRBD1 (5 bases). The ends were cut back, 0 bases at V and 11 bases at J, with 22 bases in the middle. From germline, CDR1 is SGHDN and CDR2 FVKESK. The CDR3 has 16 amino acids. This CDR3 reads CASSQDFQLGQKGAFF. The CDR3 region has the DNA TGTGCCAGCAGCCAAGACTTCCAACTCGGACAAAAGGGGGCTTTCTTT.

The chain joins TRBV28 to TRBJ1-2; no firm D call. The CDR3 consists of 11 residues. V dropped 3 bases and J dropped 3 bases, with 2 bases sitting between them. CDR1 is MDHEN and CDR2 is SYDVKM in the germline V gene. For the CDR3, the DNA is TGTGCCAGCAGTTTGGACTATGGCTACACCTTC. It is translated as CASSLDYGYTF.

The CDR3 nucleotides are TGTGCCAGCTCCACCCGGAGGGGTTCGAACACCGGGGAGCTGTTTTTT. Translated: CASSTRRGSNTGELFF. The chain uses TRBV18 and TRBJ2-2, with a weak D call TRBD2 (6 bases). V lost 6 bases and J 0 bases, leaving 14 bases between the germline ends. Germline V lookup: CDR1 KGHSH, CDR2 LQKENI. This CDR3 has 16 residues.

CDR3: CASSPLGTGAYEQYF. The DNA for the CDR3 is TGTGCCAGCTCACCACTCGGGACAGGGGCCTACGAGCAGTACTTC. V and J are TRBV18 and TRBJ2-7; 10 bases map to TRBD1. The germline V gene has CDR1 KGHSH and CDR2 LQKENI. V shed 1 base and J 2 bases; nucleotides not matched to a gene: 2. The CDR3 loop spans 15 amino acids.

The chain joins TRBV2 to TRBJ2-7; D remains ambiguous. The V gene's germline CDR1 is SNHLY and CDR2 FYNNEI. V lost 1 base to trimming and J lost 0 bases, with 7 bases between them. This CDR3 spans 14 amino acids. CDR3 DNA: TGTGCCAGCAGTGAAGGGCGGAACTCCTACGAGCAGTACTTC. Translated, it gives CASSEGRNSYEQYF.

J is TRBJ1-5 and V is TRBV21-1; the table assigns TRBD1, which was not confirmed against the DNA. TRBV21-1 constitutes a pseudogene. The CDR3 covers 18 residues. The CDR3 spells CARSPPPKGQGSNQPQHF. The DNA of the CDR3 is TGTGCCAGGTCGCCCCCCCCGAAGGGACAGGGTAGCAATCAGCCCCAGCATTTT.

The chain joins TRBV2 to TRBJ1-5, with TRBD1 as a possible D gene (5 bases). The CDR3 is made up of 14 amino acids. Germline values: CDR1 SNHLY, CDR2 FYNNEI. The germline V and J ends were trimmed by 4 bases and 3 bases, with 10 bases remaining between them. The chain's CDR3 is CASSVSGLNQPQHF. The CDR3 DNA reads TGTGCCAGCAGTGTCTCGGGGCTCAATCAGCCCCAGCATTTT. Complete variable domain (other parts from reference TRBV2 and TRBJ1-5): EPEVTQTPSHQVTQMGQEVILRCVPISNHLYFYWYRQILGQKVEFLVSFYNNEISEKSEIFDDQFSVERPDGSNFTLKIRSTKLEDSAMYFCASSVSGLNQPQHFGDGTRLSIL.

DNA of the CDR3: TGTGCCAGCAGCCAAGATTTCCCAGGGGTCGGGACCCAGTACTTC. Its protein is CASSQDFPGVGTQYF. The chain uses TRBV4-2 and TRBJ2-5; maybe TRBD1 (6 bases). Trimming removed 0 bases from V and 7 bases from J, with 15 bases in between. This CDR3 contains 15 residues. The germline CDR1 and CDR2 sequences are LGHNA and YNFKEQ.

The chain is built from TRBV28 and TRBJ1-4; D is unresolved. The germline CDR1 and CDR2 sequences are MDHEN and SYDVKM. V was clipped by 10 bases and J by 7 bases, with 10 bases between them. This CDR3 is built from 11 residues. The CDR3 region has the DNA TGTGCCACCGTAACTGCTGAAAAACTGTTTTTT. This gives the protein CATVTAEKLFF.

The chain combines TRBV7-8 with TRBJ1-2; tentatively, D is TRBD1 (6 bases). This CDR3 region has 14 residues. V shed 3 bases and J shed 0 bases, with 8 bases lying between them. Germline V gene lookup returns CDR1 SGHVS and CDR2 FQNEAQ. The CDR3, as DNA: TGTGCCAGCAGCTTGGGACAAGCTAACTATGGCTACACCTTC. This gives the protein CASSLGQANYGYTF.

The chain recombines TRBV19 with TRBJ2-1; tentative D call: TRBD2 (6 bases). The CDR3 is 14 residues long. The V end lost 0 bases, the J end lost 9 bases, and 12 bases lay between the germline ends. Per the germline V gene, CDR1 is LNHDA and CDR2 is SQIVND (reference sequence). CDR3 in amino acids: CASSIDPTGSEQFF. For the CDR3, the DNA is TGTGCCAGTAGTATAGATCCAACCGGGAGTGAGCAGTTCTTC.

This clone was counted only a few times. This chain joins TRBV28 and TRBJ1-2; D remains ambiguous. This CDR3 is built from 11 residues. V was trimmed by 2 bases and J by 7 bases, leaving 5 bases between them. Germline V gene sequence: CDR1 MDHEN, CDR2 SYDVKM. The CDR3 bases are TGTGCCAGCAGTTTAAAGAGTGGCTACACCTTC. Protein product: CASSLKSGYTF.

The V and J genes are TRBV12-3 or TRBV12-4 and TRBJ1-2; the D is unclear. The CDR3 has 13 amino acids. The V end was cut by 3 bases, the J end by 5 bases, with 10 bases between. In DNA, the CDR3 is TGTGCCAGCAGTTTTCGGTGGGAGTATGGCTACACCTTC. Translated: CASSFRWEYGYTF.

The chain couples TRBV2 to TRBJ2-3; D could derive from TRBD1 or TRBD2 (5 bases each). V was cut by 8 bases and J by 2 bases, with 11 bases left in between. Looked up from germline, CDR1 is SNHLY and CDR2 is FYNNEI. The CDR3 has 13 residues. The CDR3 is CASLRGFTDTQYF. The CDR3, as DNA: TGTGCCAGCTTGAGGGGCTTCACAGATACGCAGTATTTT.

CDR3 region: CASSRFLNQPQHF. The DNA of the CDR3 is TGTGCCAGCAGTCGGTTTCTGAATCAGCCCCAGCATTTT. The chain is built from TRBV6-5 and TRBJ1-5; D unclear. Germline-derived CDR1 and CDR2 are MNHEY and SVGAGI. V lost 5 bases to trimming and J lost 4 bases, with 9 bases between them. The CDR3 runs to 13 residues.

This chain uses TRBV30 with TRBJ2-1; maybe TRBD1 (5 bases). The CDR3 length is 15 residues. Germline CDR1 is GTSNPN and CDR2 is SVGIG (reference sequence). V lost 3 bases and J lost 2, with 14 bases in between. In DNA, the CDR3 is TGTGCCTGGAGGGTTGACAGCTACCCCTACAATGAGCAGTTCTTC. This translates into CAWRVDSYPYNEQFF.

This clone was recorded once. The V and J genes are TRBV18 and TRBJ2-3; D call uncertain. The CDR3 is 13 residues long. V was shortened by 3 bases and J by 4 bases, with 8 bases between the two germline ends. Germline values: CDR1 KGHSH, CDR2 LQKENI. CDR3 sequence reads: CASSPGAADTQYF. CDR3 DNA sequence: TGTGCCAGCTCACCCGGCGCGGCAGATACGCAGTATTTT.

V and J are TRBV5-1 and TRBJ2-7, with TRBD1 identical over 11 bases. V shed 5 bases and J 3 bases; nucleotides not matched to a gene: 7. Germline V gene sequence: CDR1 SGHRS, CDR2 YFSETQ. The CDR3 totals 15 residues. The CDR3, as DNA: TGCGCCAGCAGTCGAACCGGGACAGGGGGCTACGAGCAGTACTTC. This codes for CASSRTGTGGYEQYF. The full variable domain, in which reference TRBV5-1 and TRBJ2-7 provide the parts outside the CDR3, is KAGVTQTPRYLIKTRGQQVTLSCSPISGHRSVSWYQQTPGQGLQFLFEYFSETQRNKGNFPGRFSGRQFSNSRSEMNVSTLELGDSALYLCASSRTGTGGYEQYFGPGTRLTVT.

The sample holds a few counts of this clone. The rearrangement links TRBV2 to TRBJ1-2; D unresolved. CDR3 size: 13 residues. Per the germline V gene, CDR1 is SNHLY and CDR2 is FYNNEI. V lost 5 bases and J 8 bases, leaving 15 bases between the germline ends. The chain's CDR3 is CASSRDDHRGYTF. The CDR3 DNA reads TGTGCCAGCAGTCGAGACGACCACCGGGGCTACACCTTC.

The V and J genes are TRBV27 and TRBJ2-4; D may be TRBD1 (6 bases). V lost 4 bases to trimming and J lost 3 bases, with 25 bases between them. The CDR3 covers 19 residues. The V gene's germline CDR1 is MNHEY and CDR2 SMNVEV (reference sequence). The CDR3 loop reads CASSSWGAQGWLGKNIQYF. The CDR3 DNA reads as TGTGCCAGCAGTTCGTGGGGAGCACAGGGATGGTTGGGCAAAAACATTCAGTACTTC.

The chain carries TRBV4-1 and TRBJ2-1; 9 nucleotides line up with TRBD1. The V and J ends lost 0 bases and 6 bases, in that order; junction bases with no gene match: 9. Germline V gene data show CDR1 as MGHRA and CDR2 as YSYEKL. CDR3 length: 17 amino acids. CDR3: CASSQDEYRGRGNEQFF. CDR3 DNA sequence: TGCGCCAGCAGCCAAGATGAGTACAGGGGGCGCGGCAATGAGCAGTTCTTC.

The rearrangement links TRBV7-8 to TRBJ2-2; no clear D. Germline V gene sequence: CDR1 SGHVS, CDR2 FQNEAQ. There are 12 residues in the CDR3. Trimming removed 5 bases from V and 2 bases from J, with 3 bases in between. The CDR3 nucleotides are TGTGCCAGCAGCCATAACACCGGGGAGCTGTTTTTT. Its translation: CASSHNTGELFF.